A selection of T cell receptor beta chains follows, all from one sample in a study of blood T cell repertoires in COVID-19. Assay: immunoSEQ multiplex PCR; the TCRdb copy retains only in-frame clones and omits some. The sample carries a few hundred thousand clones, roughly nine tenths recorded once. Sequenced sample: PBMCs or T cells enriched from blood (not recorded which). These receptors came from a woman aged 18-30 years in a cohort exposed to, infected with or recovered from COVID-19 (not recorded which). CDR3s include the opening cysteine and the closing phenylalanine or tryptophan. The order of the fields is CDR3 protein, CDR3 DNA, D gene, V gene, J gene, clone size. A D gene is named only where the DNA matches it firmly. Part of the rows lack a size; the others show once, few, many or a class for expanded clones.

CDR3: CASRQGGGNTIYF
DNA: TGTGCCAGCAGGCAGGGGGGCGGAAACACCATATATTTT
D: TRBD1
V: TRBV9
J: TRBJ1-3
size: .

CDR3: CASSIGGTGAHEKLFF
DNA: TGTGCCAGTAGTATAGGGGGGACTGGCGCCCATGAAAAACTGTTTTTT
D: .
V: TRBV19
J: TRBJ1-4
size: .

CDR3: CASSLGTGGTEAFF
DNA: TGTGCCAGCAGCTTGGGGACAGGGGGCACTGAAGCTTTCTTT
D: TRBD1
V: TRBV5-4
J: TRBJ1-1
size: once

CDR3: CASNGGAGVGELFF
DNA: TGCGCCAGCAATGGGGGCGCGGGTGTAGGGGAGCTGTTTTTT
D: .
V: TRBV10-2
J: TRBJ2-2
size: .

CDR3: CASSLGGGYGYTF
DNA: TGTGCCAGCAGTTTGGGGGGTGGCTATGGCTACACCTTC
D: .
V: TRBV27
J: TRBJ1-2
size: .

CDR3: CASSKEAATGSNQPQHF
DNA: TGTGCCAGCAGCAAAGAAGCCGCGACAGGGTCCAATCAGCCCCAGCATTTT
D: .
V: TRBV21-1
J: TRBJ1-5
size: once

CDR3: CASSLQGGGANEKLFF
DNA: TGTGCCAGCAGTTTACAGGGAGGGGGGGCTAATGAAAAACTGTTTTTT
D: .
V: TRBV28
J: TRBJ1-4
size: .

CDR3: CASSEAQGSSSPLHF
DNA: TGTGCCAGCAGTGAAGCCCAGGGATCTTCCTCACCCCTCCACTTT
D: .
V: TRBV2
J: TRBJ1-6
size: .

CDR3: CAISNKAGGSTDTQYF
DNA: TGTGCCATCAGTAATAAGGCGGGGGGAAGCACAGATACGCAGTATTTT
D: TRBD2
V: TRBV10-3
J: TRBJ2-3
size: .

CDR3: CASSLDPRRVGNSPLHF
DNA: TGTGCCAGCAGCTTAGACCCCCGCAGGGTGGGTAATTCACCCCTCCACTTT
D: .
V: TRBV7-2
J: TRBJ1-6
size: once

CDR3: CASSLGTSPNYGYTF
DNA: TGTGCCAGCAGCTTAGGGACATCCCCTAACTATGGCTACACCTTC
D: .
V: TRBV7-2
J: TRBJ1-2
size: .

CDR3: CASSLHPETGVNYGYTF
DNA: TGTGCCAGCAGTTTACATCCAGAGACAGGCGTCAACTATGGCTACACCTTC
D: .
V: TRBV28
J: TRBJ1-2
size: .

CDR3: CASSIRQEFTGELFF
DNA: TGCGCCAGCAGCATTCGACAGGAATTCACCGGGGAGCTGTTTTTT
D: .
V: TRBV5-1
J: TRBJ2-2
size: .

CDR3: CASSLSDTGELFF
DNA: TGTGCCAGCAGCTTATCTGACACCGGGGAGCTGTTTTTT
D: .
V: TRBV7-3
J: TRBJ2-2
size: .

CDR3: CASSHGGDTDYGYTF
DNA: TGTGCCAGCAGTCACGGGGGGGATACGGACTATGGCTACACCTTC
D: .
V: TRBV6-5
J: TRBJ1-2
size: .

CDR3: CASSFTGTAYSNQPQHF
DNA: TGTGCCAGCAGTTTTACCGGGACAGCTTATAGCAATCAGCCCCAGCATTTT
D: TRBD1
V: TRBV5-5
J: TRBJ1-5
size: .

CDR3: CASSSGTGENSPLHF
DNA: TGTGCCAGCTCCTCGGGGACAGGGGAAAATTCACCCCTCCACTTT
D: TRBD1
V: TRBV18
J: TRBJ1-6
size: .

CDR3: CASSPSTGVNTEAFF
DNA: TGTGCCAGCAGCCCATCGACAGGGGTGAACACTGAAGCTTTCTTT
D: TRBD1
V: TRBV7-3
J: TRBJ1-1
size: .

CDR3: CAISESQGNTEAFF
DNA: TGTGCCATCAGTGAGTCGCAGGGGAACACTGAAGCTTTCTTT
D: .
V: TRBV10-3
J: TRBJ1-1
size: .

CDR3: CASSLALAGETQYF
DNA: TGTGCCAGTAGTCTGGCACTAGCGGGAGAGACCCAGTACTTC
D: TRBD2
V: TRBV19
J: TRBJ2-5
size: .

CDR3: CASSNSGQADTQYF
DNA: TGTGCCAGCAGTAACTCCGGACAGGCAGATACGCAGTATTTT
D: TRBD1
V: TRBV5-4
J: TRBJ2-3
size: .

CDR3: CASSSTTEDYGYTF
DNA: TGTGCCAGCAGTTCGACTACAGAGGACTATGGCTACACCTTC
D: .
V: TRBV28
J: TRBJ1-2
size: .

CDR3: CASSLTGAPFF
DNA: TGTGCCAGCAGCCTCACAGGGGCGCCCTTCTTT
D: TRBD1
V: TRBV7-9
J: TRBJ1-1
size: once

CDR3: CATSDSNQRYEQYF
DNA: TGTGCCACCAGTGATTCAAACCAGCGCTACGAGCAGTACTTC
D: .
V: TRBV24-1
J: TRBJ2-7
size: .

CDR3: CASSRQGSGNEKLFF
DNA: TGTGCCAGCTCACGACAGGGAAGCGGTAATGAAAAACTGTTTTTT
D: TRBD1
V: TRBV18
J: TRBJ1-4
size: few

CDR3: CASSQDLSPGGFEKLFF
DNA: TGTGCCAGCAGCCAAGATCTTTCGCCAGGGGGCTTTGAAAAACTGTTTTTT
D: TRBD1
V: TRBV3-1/TRBV3-2
J: TRBJ1-4
size: .

CDR3: CASSLLPLGAGSTDTQYF
DNA: TGTGCCAGCAGCTTACTCCCTCTGGGAGCGGGAAGCACAGATACGCAGTATTTT
D: TRBD2
V: TRBV11-2
J: TRBJ2-3
size: once

CDR3: CASSFRDTQYF
DNA: TGTGCCAGCAGCTTCAGGGATACGCAGTATTTT
D: .
V: TRBV5-5
J: TRBJ2-3
size: .

CDR3: CASSYVAGARGYTF
DNA: TGTGCCAGCAGTTACGTTGCAGGGGCCCGTGGCTACACCTTC
D: .
V: TRBV6-5
J: TRBJ1-2
size: .

CDR3: CASSPGGGAYNEQFF
DNA: TGTGCCAGCTCACCTGGCGGGGGGGCCTACAATGAGCAGTTCTTC
D: TRBD2
V: TRBV18
J: TRBJ2-1
size: .

CDR3: CASTAALPGNYGYTF
DNA: TGTGCCAGCACCGCCGCCCTTCCAGGGAACTATGGCTACACCTTC
D: .
V: TRBV6-5
J: TRBJ1-2
size: .

CDR3: CASSITTGQIHYGYTF
DNA: TGTGCCAGCAGCATAACCACGGGACAGATCCACTATGGCTACACCTTC
D: TRBD1
V: TRBV5-6
J: TRBJ1-2
size: .

CDR3: CASSAGTATEAFF
DNA: TGTGCCAGCAGCGCCGGGACAGCGACCGAAGCTTTCTTT
D: TRBD1
V: TRBV5-6
J: TRBJ1-1
size: .

CDR3: CASSEGLAVSYEQYF
DNA: TGCGCCAGCAGCGAGGGACTAGCGGTCTCCTACGAGCAGTACTTC
D: TRBD2
V: TRBV5-1
J: TRBJ2-7
size: .

CDR3: CASSSNDGGVTDTQYF
DNA: TGTGCCAGCAGCTCGAACGACGGGGGTGTGACAGATACGCAGTATTTT
D: .
V: TRBV7-3
J: TRBJ2-3
size: .

CDR3: CASSPFSLAGNRNEQFF
DNA: TGTGCCAGCTCACCCTTTTCTCTAGCGGGAAATAGAAATGAGCAGTTCTTC
D: TRBD2
V: TRBV18
J: TRBJ2-1
size: .

CDR3: CASSSTDTQYF
DNA: TGTGCCAGCAGTTCAACAGATACGCAGTATTTT
D: .
V: TRBV27
J: TRBJ2-3
size: .

CDR3: CASTEGIGDHNEQFF
DNA: TGTGCCAGCACCGAGGGTATCGGGGATCACAATGAGCAGTTCTTC
D: .
V: TRBV6-5
J: TRBJ2-1
size: .

CDR3: CASSVGSDGYTF
DNA: TGTGCCAGCAGCGTGGGCTCAGACGGCTACACCTTC
D: .
V: TRBV25-1
J: TRBJ1-2
size: .

CDR3: CASSQLLAGVFYNEQFF
DNA: TGTGCCAGCAGCCAGCTACTAGCGGGGGTCTTCTACAATGAGCAGTTCTTC
D: TRBD2
V: TRBV3-1/TRBV3-2
J: TRBJ2-1
size: .

CDR3: CASSNGGMNTEAFF
DNA: TGTGCCAGCAGCAATGGGGGGATGAACACTGAAGCTTTCTTT
D: .
V: TRBV5-5
J: TRBJ1-1
size: .

CDR3: CASSPQTGEGEQYF
DNA: TGTGCCAGTAGTCCGCAGACAGGGGAAGGCGAGCAGTACTTC
D: TRBD1
V: TRBV19
J: TRBJ2-7
size: .

CDR3: CASSPRFLLAGSNTGELFF
DNA: TGTGCCAGCTCACCACGGTTCTTACTAGCGGGGTCGAACACCGGGGAGCTGTTTTTT
D: TRBD2
V: TRBV18
J: TRBJ2-2
size: .

CDR3: CASSQVADSPLHF
DNA: TGTGCCAGCAGCCAAGTGGCAGATTCACCCCTCCACTTT
D: .
V: TRBV14
J: TRBJ1-6
size: once

CDR3: CASSLTGTGEKLFF
DNA: TGTGCCAGCAGCCTGACAGGGACGGGTGAAAAACTGTTTTTT
D: TRBD1
V: TRBV7-9
J: TRBJ1-4
size: .

CDR3: CASLSEGPQHF
DNA: TGTGCCAGCCTGAGCGAGGGGCCCCAGCATTTT
D: .
V: TRBV28
J: TRBJ1-5
size: once

CDR3: CASSEAWFANYGYTF
DNA: TGTGCCAGCAGTGAAGCGTGGTTTGCGAACTATGGCTACACCTTC
D: .
V: TRBV2
J: TRBJ1-2
size: .

CDR3: CASSKWTGPYEQYF
DNA: TGTGCCAGCAGCAAGTGGACAGGACCATACGAGCAGTACTTC
D: TRBD1
V: TRBV27
J: TRBJ2-7
size: .

CDR3: CASSYSLRGTRELFF
DNA: TGTGCCAGCAGCTATTCCTTAAGGGGCACCAGGGAGCTGTTTTTT
D: .
V: TRBV5-4
J: TRBJ2-2
size: .

CDR3: CASHWTAGGTDTQYF
DNA: TGCGCCAGCCACTGGACGGCGGGAGGCACAGATACGCAGTATTTT
D: TRBD2
V: TRBV5-1
J: TRBJ2-3
size: .

CDR3: CASSPKGTSGIKGEQFF
DNA: TGTGCCAGCAGCCCGAAGGGGACTAGCGGGATAAAGGGTGAGCAGTTCTTC
D: TRBD2
V: TRBV7-6
J: TRBJ2-1
size: .

CDR3: CASSLGVNTEAFF
DNA: TGTGCCAGCAGCTTAGGCGTGAACACTGAAGCTTTCTTT
D: .
V: TRBV11-1
J: TRBJ1-1
size: .

CDR3: CASSQEGGQGNQPQHF
DNA: TGCGCCAGCAGCCAAGAAGGGGGCCAGGGTAATCAGCCCCAGCATTTT
D: TRBD1
V: TRBV4-1
J: TRBJ1-5
size: .

CDR3: CASSLAWDRAETQYF
DNA: TGTGCCAGCAGCTTAGCGTGGGACAGGGCAGAGACCCAGTACTTC
D: TRBD1
V: TRBV7-9
J: TRBJ2-5
size: .

CDR3: CASSEAEEGNQPQHF
DNA: TGTGCCAGCAGTGAAGCGGAGGAGGGGAATCAGCCCCAGCATTTT
D: .
V: TRBV6-1
J: TRBJ1-5
size: few

CDR3: CASSAGTGGGEDTQYF
DNA: TGCGCCAGCAGCGCGGGGACAGGGGGCGGTGAGGATACGCAGTATTTT
D: TRBD1
V: TRBV5-1
J: TRBJ2-3
size: .

CDR3: CASSLGGANTGELFF
DNA: TGTGCCAGCAGCCTTGGGGGCGCGAACACCGGGGAGCTGTTTTTT
D: .
V: TRBV28
J: TRBJ2-2
size: .

CDR3: CASTPGQAYGYTF
DNA: TGTGCCAGCACCCCCGGACAGGCCTATGGCTACACCTTC
D: TRBD1
V: TRBV28
J: TRBJ1-2
size: .

CDR3: CASGEGGYEQYF
DNA: TGTGCCAGCGGGGAGGGGGGCTACGAGCAGTACTTC
D: .
V: TRBV7-9
J: TRBJ2-7
size: .

CDR3: CASNRGGETQYF
DNA: TGCGCCAGCAATCGGGGTGGGGAGACCCAGTACTTC
D: .
V: TRBV5-1
J: TRBJ2-5
size: .